The 9 T cell receptor beta chains below all came from one sample that was sequenced in a study of OX40 agonist ivuxolimab in advanced cancers. Assay used: immunoSEQ multiplex PCR; TCRdb lists only in-frame clones, some missing. Of approximately 57,000 clones in the sample, over 75% were seen once. The sequencing here drew on CD4+ or CD8+ T cells sorted from blood, taken in a trial of the OX40 agonist ivuxolimab. All receptors derive from an adult with an advanced solid tumor such as melanoma, head and neck, liver or kidney cancer.

CDR3 amino acids: CASSAGRRNTIYF. CDR3 sequence (DNA): TGTGCCAGCAGCGCGGGACGGCGAAACACCATATATTTT. The V and J genes are TRBV7-6 and TRBJ1-3, with D perhaps TRBD1 (5 bases). Deletions cut 5 bases from V and 5 bases from J, with 10 bases between. Germline CDR1 reads SGHVS; CDR2 reads FNYEAQ. This CDR3 has 13 residues.

This clone appeared once. The rearrangement links TRBV30 to TRBJ2-5; 7 nucleotides match TRBD2. In germline, CDR1 is GTSNPN, CDR2 SVGIG (reference sequence). This CDR3 is built from 12 residues. J gave up 4 bases and V 3 bases, and 2 bases lay outside the gene matches. The CDR3 DNA reads TGTGCCTGGAGCGCTAGCGGAGAGACCCAGTACTTC. It specifies CAWSASGETQYF. The entire variable domain, with the rest obtained from reference TRBV30 and TRBJ2-5, is as follows: SQTIHQWPATLVQPVGSPLSLECTVEGTSNPNLYWYRQAAGRGLQLLFYSVGIGQISSEVPQNLSASRPQDRQFILSSKKLLLSDSGFYLCAWSASGETQYFGPGTRLLVL.

This clone has only a few counts. The V call is TRBV13, the J call TRBJ1-2, with D possibly being TRBD1 (6 bases). Trimming shortened V by 4 bases and J by 5 bases, and 14 bases separated the two germline ends. This CDR3 has 14 residues. From germline, CDR1 is PRHDT and CDR2 FYEKMQ (reference sequence). CDR3: CASSSPGGPYGYTF. Written as DNA, the CDR3 is TGTGCCAGCAGCTCCCCCGGGGGGCCTTATGGCTACACCTTC.

The chain links TRBV6-1 to TRBJ1-2, with D tentatively TRBD1 (6 bases). V gave up 7 bases and J gave up 5 bases, with 17 bases separating them. Per germline, CDR1 MNHNS and CDR2 SASEGT. The CDR3 has 14 amino acids. The CDR3 here is CASTQAGAGYGYTF. Here the CDR3 DNA reads TGTGCCAGCACTCAAGCGGGGGCTGGGTATGGCTACACCTTC.

The gene calls are TRBV6-1 and TRBJ2-5; TRBD1 is a possible D gene (6 bases). The germline V and J ends were trimmed by 9 bases and 2 bases, with 7 bases remaining between them. Germline V gives CDR1 MNHNS, CDR2 SASEGT. This CDR3 comprises 11 residues. CDR3 nucleotides: TGTGCCAGTGGACAGCAAGAGACCCAGTACTTC. Protein product: CASGQQETQYF.

The chain employs TRBV19 and TRBJ2-5; TRBD1 matches at 12 bases. J was trimmed by 5 bases and V by 5 bases; bases with no gene match: 6. Germline loops: CDR1 LNHDA, CDR2 SQIVND (reference sequence). This CDR3 is 15 amino acids long. CDR3 sequence: CASSPGTGGTETQYF. The CDR3 DNA sequence: TGTGCCAGTAGTCCCGGGACAGGGGGCACGGAGACCCAGTACTTC.

The chain is built from TRBV5-6 and TRBJ2-3; 9 bases align to TRBD2. CDR1 and CDR2 (germline): SGHDT, YYEEEE. The CDR3 length is 17 residues. V lost 3 bases and J lost 6; bases outside the gene matches: 14. This CDR3 reads CASSWIAGALISDTQYF. DNA for the CDR3: TGTGCCAGCAGCTGGATAGCGGGAGCCTTAATATCGGATACGCAGTATTTT. Combining the CDR3 with reference TRBV5-6 and TRBJ2-3 gives the whole variable domain DAGVTQSPTHLIKTRGQQVTLRCSPKSGHDTVSWYQQALGQGPQFIFQYYEEEERQRGNFPDRFSGHQFPNYSSELNVNALLLGDSALYLCASSWIAGALISDTQYFGPGTRLTVL.

This chain joins TRBV2 and TRBJ2-3; perhaps D is TRBD1 or TRBD2 (6 bases each). The CDR3 loop spans 15 amino acids. From germline, CDR1 is SNHLY and CDR2 FYNNEI. Trimming stripped 8 bases from V and 7 bases from J, with 22 bases between. CDR3 region: CASRGWGQGRNTQYF. The CDR3 region has the DNA TGTGCCAGCCGGGGGTGGGGGCAGGGGCGAAATACGCAGTATTTT.

Relative to its sample, this clone is medium-sized. This chain uses TRBV7-6 with TRBJ1-1; 11 positions match TRBD1. The germline V gene has CDR1 SGHVS and CDR2 FNYEAQ. The CDR3 length is 14 residues. V lost 5 bases to trimming and J lost 5 bases; unmatched junction nucleotides: 4. Written as DNA, the CDR3 is TGTGCCAGCAGCCAGGGACAGGGGGGAACTGAAGCTTTCTTT. It codes for CASSQGQGGTEAFF.